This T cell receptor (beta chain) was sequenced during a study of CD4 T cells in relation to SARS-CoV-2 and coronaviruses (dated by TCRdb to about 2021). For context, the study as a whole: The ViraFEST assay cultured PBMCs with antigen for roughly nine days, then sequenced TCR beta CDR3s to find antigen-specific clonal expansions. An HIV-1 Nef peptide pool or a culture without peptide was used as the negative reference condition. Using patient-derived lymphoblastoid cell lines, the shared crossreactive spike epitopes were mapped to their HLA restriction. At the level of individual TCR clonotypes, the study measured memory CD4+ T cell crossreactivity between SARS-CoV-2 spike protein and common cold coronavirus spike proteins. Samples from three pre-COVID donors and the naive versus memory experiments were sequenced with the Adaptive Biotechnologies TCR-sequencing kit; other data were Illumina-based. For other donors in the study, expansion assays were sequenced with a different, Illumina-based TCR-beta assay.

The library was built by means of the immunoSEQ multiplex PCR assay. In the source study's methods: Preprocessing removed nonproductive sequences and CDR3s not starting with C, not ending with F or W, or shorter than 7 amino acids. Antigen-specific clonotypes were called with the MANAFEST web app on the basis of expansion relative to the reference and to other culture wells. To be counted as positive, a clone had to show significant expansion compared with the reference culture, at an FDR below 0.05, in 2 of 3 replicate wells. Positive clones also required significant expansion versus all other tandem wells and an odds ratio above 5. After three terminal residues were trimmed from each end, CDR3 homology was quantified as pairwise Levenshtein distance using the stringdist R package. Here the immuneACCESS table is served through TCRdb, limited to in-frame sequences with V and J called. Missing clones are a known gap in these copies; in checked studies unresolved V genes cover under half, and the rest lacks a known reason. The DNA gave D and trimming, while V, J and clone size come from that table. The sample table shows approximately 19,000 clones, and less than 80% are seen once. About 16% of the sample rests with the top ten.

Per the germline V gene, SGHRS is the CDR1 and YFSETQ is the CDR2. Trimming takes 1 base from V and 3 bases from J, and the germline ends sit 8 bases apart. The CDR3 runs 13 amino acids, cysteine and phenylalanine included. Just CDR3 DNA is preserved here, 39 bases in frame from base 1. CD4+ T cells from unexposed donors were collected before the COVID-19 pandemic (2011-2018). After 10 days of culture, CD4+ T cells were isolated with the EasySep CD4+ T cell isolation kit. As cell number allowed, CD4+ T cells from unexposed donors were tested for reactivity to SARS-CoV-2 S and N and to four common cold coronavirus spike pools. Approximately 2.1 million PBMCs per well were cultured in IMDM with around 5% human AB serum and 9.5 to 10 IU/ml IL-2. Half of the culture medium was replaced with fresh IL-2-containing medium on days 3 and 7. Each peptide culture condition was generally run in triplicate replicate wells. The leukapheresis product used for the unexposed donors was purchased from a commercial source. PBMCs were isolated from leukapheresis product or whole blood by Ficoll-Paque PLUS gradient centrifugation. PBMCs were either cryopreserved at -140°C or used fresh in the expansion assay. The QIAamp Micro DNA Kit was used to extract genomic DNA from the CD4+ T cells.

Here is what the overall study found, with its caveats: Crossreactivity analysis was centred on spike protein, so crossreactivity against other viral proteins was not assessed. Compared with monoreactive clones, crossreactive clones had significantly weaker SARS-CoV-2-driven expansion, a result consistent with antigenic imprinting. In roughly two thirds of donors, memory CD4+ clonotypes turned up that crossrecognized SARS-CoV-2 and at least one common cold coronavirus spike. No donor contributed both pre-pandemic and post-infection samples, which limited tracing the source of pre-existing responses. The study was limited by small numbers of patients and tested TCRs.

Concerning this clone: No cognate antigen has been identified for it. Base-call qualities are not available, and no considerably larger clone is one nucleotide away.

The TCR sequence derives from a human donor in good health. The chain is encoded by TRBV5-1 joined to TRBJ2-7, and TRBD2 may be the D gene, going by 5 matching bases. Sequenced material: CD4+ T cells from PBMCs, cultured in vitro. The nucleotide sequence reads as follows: TGCGCCAGCAGCTTGACTAGTTACTACGAGCAGTACTTC. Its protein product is CASSLTSYYEQYF. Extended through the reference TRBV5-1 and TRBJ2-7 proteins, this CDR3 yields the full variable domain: KAGVTQTPRYLIKTRGQQVTLSCSPISGHRSVSWYQQTPGQGLQFLFEYFSETQRNKGNFPGRFSGRQFSNSRSEMNVSTLELGDSALYLCASSLTSYYEQYFGPGTRLTVT.